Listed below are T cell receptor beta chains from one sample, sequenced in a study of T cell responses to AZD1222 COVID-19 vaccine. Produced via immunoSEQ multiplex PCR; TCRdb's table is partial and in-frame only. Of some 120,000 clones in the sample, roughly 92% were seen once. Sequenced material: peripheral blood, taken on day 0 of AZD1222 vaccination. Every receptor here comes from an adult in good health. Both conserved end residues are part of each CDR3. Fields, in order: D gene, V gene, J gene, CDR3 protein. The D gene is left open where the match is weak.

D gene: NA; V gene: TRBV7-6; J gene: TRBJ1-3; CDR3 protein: CASSLPGVPGNTIYF
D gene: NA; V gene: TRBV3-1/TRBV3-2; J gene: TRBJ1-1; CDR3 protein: CASSPDGGASTEAFF
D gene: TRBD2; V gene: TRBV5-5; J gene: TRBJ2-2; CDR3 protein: CASSLIVRGGSSGELFF
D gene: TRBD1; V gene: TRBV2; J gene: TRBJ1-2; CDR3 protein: CASSITGGAEGYTF
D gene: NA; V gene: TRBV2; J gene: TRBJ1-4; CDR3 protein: CASSDRDVKVFF
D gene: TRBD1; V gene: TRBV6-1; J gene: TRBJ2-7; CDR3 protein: CASSEIGGQSYEQYF
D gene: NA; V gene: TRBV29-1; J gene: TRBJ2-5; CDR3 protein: CSVLPRGETQYF
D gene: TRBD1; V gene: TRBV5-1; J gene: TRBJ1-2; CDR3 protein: CASSLVQGSYGYTF
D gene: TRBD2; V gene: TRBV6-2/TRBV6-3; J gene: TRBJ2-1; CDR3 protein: CASSYSLAGGLDEQFF
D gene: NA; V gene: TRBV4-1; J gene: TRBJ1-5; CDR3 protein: CASSAGLNQPQHF
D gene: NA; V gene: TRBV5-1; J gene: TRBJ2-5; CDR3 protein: CASSSAGMGETQYF
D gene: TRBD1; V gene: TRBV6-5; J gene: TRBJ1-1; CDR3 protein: CASSRGGGISTEAFF
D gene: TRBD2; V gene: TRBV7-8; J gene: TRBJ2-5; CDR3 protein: CASSKFQRGGETQYF
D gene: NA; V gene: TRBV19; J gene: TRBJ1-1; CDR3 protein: CASNSRTEAFF
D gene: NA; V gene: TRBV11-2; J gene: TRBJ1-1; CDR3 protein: CASSSKTQGKLRAFF
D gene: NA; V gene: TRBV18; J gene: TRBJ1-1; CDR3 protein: CASSPRPPGTNTEAFF
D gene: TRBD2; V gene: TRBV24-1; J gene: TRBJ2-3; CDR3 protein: CATSDGLYSGGAADTQYF
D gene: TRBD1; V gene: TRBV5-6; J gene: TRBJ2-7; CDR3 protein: CASSQGASYEQYF
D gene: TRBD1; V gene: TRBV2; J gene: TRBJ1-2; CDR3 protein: CASREQGAGSYTF
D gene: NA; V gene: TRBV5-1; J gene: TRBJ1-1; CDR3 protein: CASSQDRANTEAFF
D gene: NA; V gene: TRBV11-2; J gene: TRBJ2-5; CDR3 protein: CASSLIGGGQETQYF
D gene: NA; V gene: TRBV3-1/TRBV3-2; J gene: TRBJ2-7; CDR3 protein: CASSQERTTTSYEQYF
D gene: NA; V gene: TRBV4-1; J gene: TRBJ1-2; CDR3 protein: CASSHTPTASYGYTF
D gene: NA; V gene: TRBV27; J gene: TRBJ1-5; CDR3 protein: CASSFWGDQPQHF
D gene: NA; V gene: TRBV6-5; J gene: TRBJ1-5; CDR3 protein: CASSSTGYSNQPQHF
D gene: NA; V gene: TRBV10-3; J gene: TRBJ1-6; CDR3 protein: CAISRQDQLYNSPLHF
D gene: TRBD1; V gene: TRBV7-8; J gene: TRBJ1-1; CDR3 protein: CASSLADRGSTEAFF
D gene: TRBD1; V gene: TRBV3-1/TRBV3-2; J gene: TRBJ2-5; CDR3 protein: CASSQGRGFGTGDYQETQYF
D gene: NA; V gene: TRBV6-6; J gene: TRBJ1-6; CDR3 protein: CASSSAGNNSPLHF
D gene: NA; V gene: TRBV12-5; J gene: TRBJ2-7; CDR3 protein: CASTRTDSYEQYF
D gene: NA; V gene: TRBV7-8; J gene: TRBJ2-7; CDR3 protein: CASSFSGREQYF
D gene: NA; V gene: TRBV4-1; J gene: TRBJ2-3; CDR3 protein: CASSRGQGTDTQYF
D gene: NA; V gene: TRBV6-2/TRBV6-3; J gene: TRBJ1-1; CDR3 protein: CASSFTPGAEAFF
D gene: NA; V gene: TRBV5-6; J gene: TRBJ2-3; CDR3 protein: CASSLVRKDTQYF
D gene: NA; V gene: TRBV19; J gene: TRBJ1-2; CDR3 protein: CASSMGATDYGYTF
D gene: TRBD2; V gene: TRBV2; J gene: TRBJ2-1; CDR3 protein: CASSEDLLAQNNEQFF
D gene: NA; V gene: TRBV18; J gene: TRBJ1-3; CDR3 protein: CASSPTTGSVQAGNTIYF
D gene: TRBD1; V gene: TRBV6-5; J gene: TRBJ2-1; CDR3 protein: CASSSDRGNNEQFF
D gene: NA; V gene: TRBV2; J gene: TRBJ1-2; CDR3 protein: CASSRDLYGYTF
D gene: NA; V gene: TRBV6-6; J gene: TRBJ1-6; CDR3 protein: CASSHDGGPNSPLHF
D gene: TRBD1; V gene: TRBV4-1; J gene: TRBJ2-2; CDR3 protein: CASSPTGTANTGELFF
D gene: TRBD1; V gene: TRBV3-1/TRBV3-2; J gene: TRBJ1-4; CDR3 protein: CASSHLGQGIEKLFF
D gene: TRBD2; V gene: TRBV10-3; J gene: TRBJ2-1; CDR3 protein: CAISESERGVLYNEQFF
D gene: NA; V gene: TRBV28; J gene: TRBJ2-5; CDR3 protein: CASSYQGQVEETQYF
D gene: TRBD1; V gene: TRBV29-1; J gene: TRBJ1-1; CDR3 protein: CSVEERQGGEAFF
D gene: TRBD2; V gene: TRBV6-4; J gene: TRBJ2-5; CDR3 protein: CASSDRAGGQETQYF
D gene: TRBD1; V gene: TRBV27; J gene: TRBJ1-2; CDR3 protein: CASSPRGRGYGYTF
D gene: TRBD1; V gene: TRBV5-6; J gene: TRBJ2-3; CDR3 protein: CASSFRGTGVRDTQYF
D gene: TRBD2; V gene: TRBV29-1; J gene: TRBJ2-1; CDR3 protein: CSVSPLGGSEQFF
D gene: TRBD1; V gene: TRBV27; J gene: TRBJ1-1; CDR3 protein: CASSRDRGITEAFF
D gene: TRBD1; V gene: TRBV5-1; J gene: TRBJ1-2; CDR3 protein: CASSLNSGTGGLHGYTF
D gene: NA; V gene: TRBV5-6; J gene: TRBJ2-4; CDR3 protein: CASSLLRDATKNIQYF
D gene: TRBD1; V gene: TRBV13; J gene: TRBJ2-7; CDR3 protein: CASSLSDRTYEQYF
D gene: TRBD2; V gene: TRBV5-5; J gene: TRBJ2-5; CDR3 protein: CASSLIRGGGETQYF
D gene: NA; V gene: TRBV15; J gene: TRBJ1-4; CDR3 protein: CATSRDAREKLFF
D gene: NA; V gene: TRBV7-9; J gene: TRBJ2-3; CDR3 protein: CASSLEDGSTDTQYF